One sample yielded the 11 T cell receptor beta chains listed below, sequenced in a study of cytomegalovirus exposure and HLA in healthy donors. The PCR employed 60 Vbeta primers together with 13 Jbeta primers. Profiled with immunoSEQ multiplex PCR; TCRdb holds only in-frame clones, not every one. This sample has roughly 130,000 clones, with around four fifths found just once. Material: PBMCs. The receptors derive from a woman between 40 and 50 years old in good health and CMV-seropositive.

The genes are TRBV7-9 and TRBJ1-3; TRBD1 agrees at 8 bases. The CDR3 extends over 15 amino acids. The junction had 9 bases not matched to a gene; V was cut back by 11 bases and J by 0 bases. Per germline, CDR1 SEHNR and CDR2 FQNEAQ (reference sequence). This chain's CDR3 is CASPGGFNSGNTIYF. CDR3 in DNA: TGTGCCTCACCAGGGGGCTTCAACTCTGGAAACACCATATATTTT.

A single count supports this clone. V gene TRBV30 combines with J gene TRBJ2-2; TRBD1 is a possible D gene (6 bases). Between the trimmed V and J ends, which lost 4 bases and 6 bases, there was a span of 12 bases. Germline V CDR1 and CDR2: GTSNPN, SVGIG (reference sequence). The CDR3 length is 13 residues. The CDR3 DNA follows: TGTGCCTGGAATAGGGGGTCTGCCGGGGAGCTGTTTTTT. Translated: CAWNRGSAGELFF. Drawing the rest from reference TRBV30 and TRBJ2-2, the complete variable domain is SQTIHQWPATLVQPVGSPLSLECTVEGTSNPNLYWYRQAAGRGLQLLFYSVGIGQISSEVPQNLSASRPQDRQFILSSKKLLLSDSGFYLCAWNRGSAGELFFGEGSRLTVL.

This clone was seen many times. The CDR3 coding sequence is TGCAGCGTTGAGGAGTCCCCCTATGGCTACACCTTC. It encodes CSVEESPYGYTF. The V and J genes are TRBV29-1 and TRBJ1-2; no clear D. This CDR3 comprises 12 residues. CDR1 and CDR2 (germline): SQVTM, ANQGSEA. Trimming took 3 bases from V and 4 from J, leaving 9 bases between them.

This clone appeared a few times. The chain joins TRBV18 to TRBJ2-6, with D perhaps matching TRBD1 (7 bases). Germline-derived CDR1 and CDR2 are KGHSH and LQKENI. V lost 0 bases and J lost 0, with 12 bases in between. CDR3 length: 18 amino acids. The CDR3 loop is CASSPPEGAGSGANVLTF. The CDR3, as DNA: TGTGCCAGCTCACCACCGGAGGGGGCGGGCTCTGGGGCCAACGTCCTGACTTTC.

The V gene is TRBV7-2, the J gene TRBJ2-1, with D hard to call. V lost 4 bases and J 9 bases, leaving 7 bases between the germline ends. This CDR3 contains 11 residues. CDR1 and CDR2 from the germline V gene are SGHTA and FQGNSA. The CDR3 bases are TGTGCCAGCAGCTCGACTGTTGAGCAGTTCTTC. Amino acid sequence: CASSSTVEQFF.

J is TRBJ1-5 and V is TRBV7-8; 10 bases align to TRBD1. CDR1 SGHVS and CDR2 FQNEAQ come from the germline V gene. This CDR3 is built from 17 residues. The ends lost 5 bases at V and 6 bases at J; junction bases unmatched: 13. CDR3 region: CASSQTGGAGGSQPQHF. CDR3 DNA: TGTGCCAGCAGCCAGACAGGGGGCGCCGGGGGGAGTCAGCCCCAGCATTTT.

The V call is TRBV20-1, the J call TRBJ2-7; tentatively, D is TRBD2 (5 bases). Germline-derived CDR1 and CDR2 are DFQATT and SNEGSKA (reference sequence). The CDR3 spans 10 residues. The ends were cut back, 3 bases at V and 8 bases at J, with 8 bases in the middle. CDR3 sequence reads: CSARDWQQYF. CDR3 DNA: TGCAGTGCTAGGGACTGGCAGCAGTACTTC.

The V call is TRBV11-2, the J call TRBJ2-5, with 9 bases identical to TRBD2. The CDR3 has 15 amino acids. In germline, CDR1 is SGHAT, CDR2 FQNNGV. Losses at the gene ends were 4 bases for V and 4 bases for J; bases not matched to a gene: 7. CDR3 sequence (DNA): TGTGCCAGCAGCTATAGCGGGGGCCGGGGAGAGACCCAGTACTTC. It is translated as CASSYSGGRGETQYF. Together with reference TRBV11-2 and TRBJ2-5, the CDR3 gives the full variable domain: EAGVAQSPRYKIIEKRQSVAFWCNPISGHATLYWYQQILGQGPKLLIQFQNNGVVDDSQLPKDRFSAERLKGVDSTLKIQPAKLEDSAVYLCASSYSGGRGETQYFGPGTRLLVL.

V is TRBV9 and J is TRBJ2-1, with 8 bases aligning to TRBD2. Per the germline V gene, CDR1 is SGDLS and CDR2 is YYNGEE. The CDR3 extends over 15 amino acids. J was trimmed by 4 bases and V by 4 bases; bases with no gene match: 7. CDR3 bases: TGTGCCAGCAGCCGGGGGGGGTCTGGGTACAATGAGCAGTTCTTC. It translates to CASSRGGSGYNEQFF.

Concerning this clone: One end of the junction is discordant with germline, which a read error may explain. The chain combines TRBV6-1 with TRBJ1-2; D unclear. Germline CDR1 is MNHNS and CDR2 is SASEGT. CDR3 length equals 13 residues. The CDR3 spells CASSLGEDGYPNF. DNA for the CDR3: TGTGCCAGCAGTCTAGGAGAAGACGGCTACCCAAACTTC.

The chain combines TRBV7-3 with TRBJ1-1; 9 bases are a match to TRBD1. The CDR3 loop spans 14 amino acids. The V segment lost 5 bases and the J segment 11 bases; nucleotides outside the gene matches: 12. Germline V gene lookup returns CDR1 SGHTA and CDR2 FQGTGA. CDR3 in DNA: TGTGCCAGCAGCCCACTTGGGACAGGGAGTGGGGCTTTCTTT. It yields the protein CASSPLGTGSGAFF.